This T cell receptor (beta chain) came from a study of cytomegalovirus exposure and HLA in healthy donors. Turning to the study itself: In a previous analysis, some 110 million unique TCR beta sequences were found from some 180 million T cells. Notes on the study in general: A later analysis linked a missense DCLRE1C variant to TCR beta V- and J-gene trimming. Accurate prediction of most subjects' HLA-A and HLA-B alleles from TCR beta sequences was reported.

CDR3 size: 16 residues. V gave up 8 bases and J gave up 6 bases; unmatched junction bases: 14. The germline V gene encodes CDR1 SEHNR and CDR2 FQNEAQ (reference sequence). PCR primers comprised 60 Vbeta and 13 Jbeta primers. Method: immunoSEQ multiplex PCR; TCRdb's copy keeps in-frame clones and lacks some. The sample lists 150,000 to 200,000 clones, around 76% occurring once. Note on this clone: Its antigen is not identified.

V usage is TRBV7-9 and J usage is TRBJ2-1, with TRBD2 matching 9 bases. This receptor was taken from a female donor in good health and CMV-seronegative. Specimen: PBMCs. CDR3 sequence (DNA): TGTGCCAGCCCACTAGGTGCGGGGGGGCCTAGCAATGAGCAGTTCTTC. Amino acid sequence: CASPLGAGGPSNEQFF.